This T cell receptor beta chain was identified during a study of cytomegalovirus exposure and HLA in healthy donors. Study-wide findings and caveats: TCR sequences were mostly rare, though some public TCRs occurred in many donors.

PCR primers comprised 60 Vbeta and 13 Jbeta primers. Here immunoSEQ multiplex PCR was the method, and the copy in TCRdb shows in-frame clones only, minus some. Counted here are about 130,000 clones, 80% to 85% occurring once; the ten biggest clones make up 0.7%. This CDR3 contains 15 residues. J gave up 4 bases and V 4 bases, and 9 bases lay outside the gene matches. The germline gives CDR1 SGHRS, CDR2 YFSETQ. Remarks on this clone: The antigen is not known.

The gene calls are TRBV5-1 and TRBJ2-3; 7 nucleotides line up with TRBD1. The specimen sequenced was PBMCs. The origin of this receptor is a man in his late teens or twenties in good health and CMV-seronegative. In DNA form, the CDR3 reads TGCGCCAGCAGCATGACAGGGTTTGGGTCAGATACGCAGTATTTT. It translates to CASSMTGFGSDTQYF.